This is a list of T cell receptor beta chains from one sample in a study of T cell repertoires in cytomegalovirus infection. TCRdb reprocessed the reads via MiXCR and lists one record per CDR3 protein. Of hundreds of thousands of distinct CDR3 sequences detected, roughly 31% appear once; the ten largest clones hold 12% to 15%. Sequences were obtained from PBMCs. The receptor source for this set is a human donor in good health (CMV status not recorded). Some clones in this sample may be carry-over from other donors' samples. Both conserved end residues are part of each CDR3. A D gene is named only where the DNA matches it firmly. A row's size may be missing; if present it is once, few, many or a size class.

d_gene: .
j_gene: TRBJ1-5
abundance: .
v_gene: TRBV6-4
CDR3nt: TGTGCCAGCAGTGACACGATAGGGGTCCGGGGGGGCCCCAGGCAGCCCCAGCATTTT
CDR3aa: CASSDTIGVRGGPRQPQHF

d_gene: .
j_gene: TRBJ1-5
abundance: .
v_gene: TRBV7-9
CDR3nt: TGTGCCAGCAGCTTGGGCAGCAATCAGCCCAAGCATTTT
CDR3aa: CASSLGSNQPKHF

d_gene: .
j_gene: TRBJ2-7
abundance: few
v_gene: TRBV13
CDR3nt: TGTGCCAGCAGCCCCGACAGGCTGTCCTACGAGCAGTACTTC
CDR3aa: CASSPDRLSYEQYF

d_gene: .
j_gene: TRBJ1-5
abundance: few
v_gene: TRBV6-5
CDR3nt: TGTGCCAGCAGAATACAGGGTTTTAGCAATCAGCCCCAGCATTTT
CDR3aa: CASRIQGFSNQPQHF

d_gene: TRBD1
j_gene: TRBJ2-7
abundance: .
v_gene: TRBV29-1
CDR3nt: TGCAGCGTTGAGGGACAGTCCTACGAGCAGTACTTC
CDR3aa: CSVEGQSYEQYF

d_gene: TRBD2
j_gene: TRBJ2-4
abundance: .
v_gene: TRBV7-2
CDR3nt: TGTGCCAGCAGCTCGGAGCGGGGGAAAGGGATCATTCAGTACTTC
CDR3aa: CASSSERGKGIIQYF

d_gene: TRBD1
j_gene: TRBJ2-1
abundance: many
v_gene: TRBV12-3/TRBV12-4
CDR3nt: TGTGCCAGCAGTTTTTCGACAGGGCCCTACAATGAGCAGTTCTTC
CDR3aa: CASSFSTGPYNEQFF

d_gene: .
j_gene: TRBJ1-6
abundance: many
v_gene: TRBV7-6
CDR3nt: TGTGCCAGCAGTCCTAGCGGGGCGAATTCACCCCTCCACTTT
CDR3aa: CASSPSGANSPLHF

d_gene: .
j_gene: TRBJ1-5
abundance: .
v_gene: TRBV20-1
CDR3nt: TGCAGTGCTAGAGAATCGGCAGGTTTGAGCCAGCCCCAGCATTTT
CDR3aa: CSARESAGLSQPQHF

d_gene: .
j_gene: TRBJ1-1
abundance: .
v_gene: TRBV15
CDR3nt: TGTGCCACCAGCAGAGCCCGCTGGGAGGTGGGGGAAGCTTTCTTT
CDR3aa: CATSRARWEVGEAFF

d_gene: .
j_gene: TRBJ1-3
abundance: many
v_gene: TRBV7-6
CDR3nt: TGTGCCAGCAGCGGGGGGACTTCTGGAAACACCATATATTTT
CDR3aa: CASSGGTSGNTIYF

d_gene: .
j_gene: TRBJ2-3
abundance: .
v_gene: TRBV7-8
CDR3nt: TGTGCCAGCAGCCCCGGGATGACTCGCGGGGGCTATCGGGATACGCCGTATTTT
CDR3aa: CASSPGMTRGGYRDTPYF

d_gene: .
j_gene: TRBJ1-1
abundance: .
v_gene: TRBV12-3/TRBV12-4
CDR3nt: TGTGCCAGCAGTTTACAAGGGGCAGGGTCGAACACTGAAGCTTTCTTT
CDR3aa: CASSLQGAGSNTEAFF

d_gene: TRBD1
j_gene: TRBJ2-2
abundance: few
v_gene: TRBV4-1
CDR3nt: TGCGCCAGCAGCCAACCTACAGGGGCTAGGGGCACCGGGGAGCTGTTTTTT
CDR3aa: CASSQPTGARGTGELFF

d_gene: TRBD1
j_gene: TRBJ2-3
abundance: many
v_gene: TRBV7-3
CDR3nt: TGTGCCAGCAGCTTAATCCCGACAGGGGTTTACACAGATACGCAGTATTTT
CDR3aa: CASSLIPTGVYTDTQYF

d_gene: .
j_gene: TRBJ1-4
abundance: few
v_gene: TRBV7-6
CDR3nt: TGTGCCAGCAGCTCCCGGAACCCGGGGAAACTGTTTTTT
CDR3aa: CASSSRNPGKLFF

d_gene: TRBD2
j_gene: TRBJ2-1
abundance: .
v_gene: TRBV7-9
CDR3nt: TGTGCCAGCAGTCTCTATAGCGGGGACTCCTACAATGAGCAGTTCTTC
CDR3aa: CASSLYSGDSYNEQFF

d_gene: .
j_gene: TRBJ1-1
abundance: .
v_gene: TRBV7-9
CDR3nt: TGTGCCAGCAGCGTATTAAGGCCCGATGTGAACACTGAAGCTTTCTTT
CDR3aa: CASSVLRPDVNTEAFF

d_gene: .
j_gene: TRBJ2-5
abundance: many
v_gene: TRBV7-7
CDR3nt: TGTGCTAGCAGCTTAGGACTTGGCGAGACCCAGTACTTC
CDR3aa: CASSLGLGETQYF

d_gene: .
j_gene: TRBJ1-5
abundance: few
v_gene: TRBV6-2/TRBV6-3
CDR3nt: TGTGCCAGCAGTTTTAAATTGGGCCAGCCCCAGCATTTT
CDR3aa: CASSFKLGQPQHF

d_gene: .
j_gene: TRBJ2-1
abundance: many
v_gene: TRBV7-6
CDR3nt: TGTGCCAGCAGCTTAGGGAGGGATTTCGATGAGCAGTTCTTC
CDR3aa: CASSLGRDFDEQFF

d_gene: .
j_gene: TRBJ1-2
abundance: .
v_gene: TRBV15
CDR3nt: TGTGCCACCAGCAGAGCGAGGACAGAAGGCTACACCTTC
CDR3aa: CATSRARTEGYTF

d_gene: .
j_gene: TRBJ2-5
abundance: few
v_gene: TRBV2
CDR3nt: TGTGCCAGCAGTGATGTGCCAGATCTCCAAGAGACCCAGTACTTC
CDR3aa: CASSDVPDLQETQYF

d_gene: .
j_gene: TRBJ1-3
abundance: few
v_gene: TRBV4-1
CDR3nt: TGCGCCAGCAGCCAGGGTCGGGCACGCAGGTCTGGAAACACCATATATTTT
CDR3aa: CASSQGRARRSGNTIYF

d_gene: .
j_gene: TRBJ2-5
abundance: .
v_gene: TRBV12-3/TRBV12-4
CDR3nt: TGTGCCAGCAGTGTTCAGGGAAGGGAGACCCAGTACTTC
CDR3aa: CASSVQGRETQYF

d_gene: .
j_gene: TRBJ1-3
abundance: .
v_gene: TRBV7-9
CDR3nt: TGTGCCAGCAGCGAGACATCCTCTGGAAACACCATATATTTT
CDR3aa: CASSETSSGNTIYF

d_gene: .
j_gene: TRBJ1-1
abundance: many
v_gene: TRBV25-1
CDR3nt: TGTGCCAGCAGTGTAGGTACTGAAGCTTTCTTT
CDR3aa: CASSVGTEAFF

d_gene: .
j_gene: TRBJ1-6
abundance: few
v_gene: TRBV6-6
CDR3nt: TGTGCCAGCAGTTACTCGAGGGCGGAGCCAGGGGTGAATTCACCCCTCCACTTT
CDR3aa: CASSYSRAEPGVNSPLHF

d_gene: .
j_gene: TRBJ2-5
abundance: .
v_gene: TRBV6-2/TRBV6-3
CDR3nt: TGTGCCAGCAGTCGTCGGGGGTACCAAGAGACCCAGTACTTC
CDR3aa: CASSRRGYQETQYF

d_gene: .
j_gene: TRBJ2-7
abundance: many
v_gene: TRBV12-3/TRBV12-4
CDR3nt: TGTGCCAGCAGTTTAAGGGGGCGGGGGAGCTCCTACGAGCAGTACTTC
CDR3aa: CASSLRGRGSSYEQYF

d_gene: .
j_gene: TRBJ1-3
abundance: few
v_gene: TRBV24-1
CDR3nt: TGTGCCACCAGTGACCCCGGACAGGGAAACACCATATATTTT
CDR3aa: CATSDPGQGNTIYF

d_gene: TRBD2
j_gene: TRBJ2-5
abundance: few
v_gene: TRBV20-1
CDR3nt: TGCAGTGCTAGCGGGGGGGGCCTCCAAGAGACCCAGTACTTC
CDR3aa: CSASGGGLQETQYF

d_gene: .
j_gene: TRBJ1-3
abundance: .
v_gene: TRBV6-6
CDR3nt: TGTGCCATCAGTTCCGGAAACACCATATATTTT
CDR3aa: CAISSGNTIYF

d_gene: TRBD1
j_gene: TRBJ1-3
abundance: many
v_gene: TRBV7-8
CDR3nt: TGTGCCAGCAGCGAAGACAGGGGGTCTGGAAACACCATATATTTT
CDR3aa: CASSEDRGSGNTIYF

d_gene: .
j_gene: TRBJ2-7
abundance: many
v_gene: TRBV7-9
CDR3nt: TGTGCCAGCAGCTCATCAGTGGGACTCACAGAGCAGTACTTC
CDR3aa: CASSSSVGLTEQYF

d_gene: TRBD2
j_gene: TRBJ2-7
abundance: many
v_gene: TRBV7-2
CDR3nt: TGTGCCAGCAGCTCAACTAGCGGGGGGGCGACCTACGAGCAGTACTTC
CDR3aa: CASSSTSGGATYEQYF

d_gene: .
j_gene: TRBJ1-1
abundance: few
v_gene: TRBV30
CDR3nt: TGTGCCAGGGGCCCTAAACTGCCGCGGAGCGACACTGAAGCTTTCTTT
CDR3aa: CARGPKLPRSDTEAFF

d_gene: TRBD1
j_gene: TRBJ1-2
abundance: .
v_gene: TRBV20-1
CDR3nt: TGCAGTGCTAGAGATTCCGGGACAGGATATGGCTACACCTTC
CDR3aa: CSARDSGTGYGYTF

d_gene: TRBD2
j_gene: TRBJ2-3
abundance: many
v_gene: TRBV7-2
CDR3nt: TGTGCCAGCAGCTTCACTAGCGGGGTGTTTGGAGATACGCAGTATTTT
CDR3aa: CASSFTSGVFGDTQYF

d_gene: TRBD1
j_gene: TRBJ1-1
abundance: .
v_gene: TRBV29-1
CDR3nt: TGCAGCGTTGAATGGGGGACAGGGAGAACTGAAGCTTTCTTT
CDR3aa: CSVEWGTGRTEAFF

d_gene: .
j_gene: TRBJ1-1
abundance: .
v_gene: TRBV11-2
CDR3nt: TGTGCCAGCAGCTCCTCAATAAACACTGAAGCTTTCTTT
CDR3aa: CASSSSINTEAFF

d_gene: TRBD1
j_gene: TRBJ1-1
abundance: once
v_gene: TRBV6-2/TRBV6-3
CDR3nt: TGTGCCAGCAGGGACGACAGGGGGACAGGGTCCCTGAATTGGGGCACTGAAGCTTTCTTT
CDR3aa: CASRDDRGTGSLNWGTEAFF

d_gene: TRBD2
j_gene: TRBJ2-1
abundance: .
v_gene: TRBV4-1
CDR3nt: TGCGCCAGCAGCCAAGACCGTATCCTTAGCGGGGTCTACAATGAGCAGTTCTTC
CDR3aa: CASSQDRILSGVYNEQFF

d_gene: .
j_gene: TRBJ1-5
abundance: .
v_gene: TRBV27
CDR3nt: TGTGCCAGCAGTCGTGACCTGGGGATCGGACAGCCCCAGCATTTT
CDR3aa: CASSRDLGIGQPQHF

d_gene: .
j_gene: TRBJ2-5
abundance: few
v_gene: TRBV7-6
CDR3nt: TGTGCCAGCAGCCGCGGACAGACTCCGCAAGAGACCCAGTACTTC
CDR3aa: CASSRGQTPQETQYF

d_gene: TRBD2
j_gene: TRBJ2-1
abundance: .
v_gene: TRBV5-4
CDR3nt: TGTGCCAGCAGGACTAGCGGGGGCCTCAATGAGCAGTTCTTC
CDR3aa: CASRTSGGLNEQFF

d_gene: .
j_gene: TRBJ2-7
abundance: .
v_gene: TRBV6-1
CDR3nt: TGTGCCAGCAGTGAAGGGCAGGGCGGCATCTACGAGCAGTACTTC
CDR3aa: CASSEGQGGIYEQYF

d_gene: .
j_gene: TRBJ1-4
abundance: .
v_gene: TRBV5-1
CDR3nt: TGCGCCAGCAGCTTGGTGGGGAGCGAAAAACTGTTTTTT
CDR3aa: CASSLVGSEKLFF

d_gene: .
j_gene: TRBJ2-1
abundance: .
v_gene: TRBV11-2
CDR3nt: TGTGCCAGCAGCACTAGGTCGCGGGGGCCTTCGAATGAGCAGTTCTTC
CDR3aa: CASSTRSRGPSNEQFF

d_gene: TRBD2
j_gene: TRBJ2-5
abundance: .
v_gene: TRBV4-1
CDR3nt: TGCGCCAGCAGCCAAGAAGCAAGCGGGGGGGCCGAGACCCAGTACTTC
CDR3aa: CASSQEASGGAETQYF

d_gene: TRBD1
j_gene: TRBJ1-1
abundance: .
v_gene: TRBV28
CDR3nt: TGTGCCAGCAGTCCCGGGACAGGGAGCCGAGGGACTGAAGCTTTCTTT
CDR3aa: CASSPGTGSRGTEAFF

d_gene: .
j_gene: TRBJ1-1
abundance: few
v_gene: TRBV6-2/TRBV6-3
CDR3nt: TGTGCCAGCACCCGGACGGAAAACACTGAAGCTTTCTTT
CDR3aa: CASTRTENTEAFF